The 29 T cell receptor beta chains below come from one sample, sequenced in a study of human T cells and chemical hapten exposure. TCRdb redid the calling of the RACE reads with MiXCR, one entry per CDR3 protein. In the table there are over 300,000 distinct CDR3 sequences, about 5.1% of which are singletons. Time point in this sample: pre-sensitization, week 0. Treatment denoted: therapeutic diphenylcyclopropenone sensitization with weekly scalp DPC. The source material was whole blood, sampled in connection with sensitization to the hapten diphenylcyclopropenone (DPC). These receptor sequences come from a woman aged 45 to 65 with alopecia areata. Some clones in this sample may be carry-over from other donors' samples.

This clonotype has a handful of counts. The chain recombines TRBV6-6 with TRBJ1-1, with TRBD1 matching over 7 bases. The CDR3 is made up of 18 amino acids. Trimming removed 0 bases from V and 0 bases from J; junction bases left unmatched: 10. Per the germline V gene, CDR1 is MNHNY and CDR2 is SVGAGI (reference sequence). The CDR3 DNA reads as TGTGCCAGCAGTTACTCGAGGGGGCAGGGATCCATGAACACTGAAGCTTTCTTT. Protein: CASSYSRGQGSMNTEAFF.

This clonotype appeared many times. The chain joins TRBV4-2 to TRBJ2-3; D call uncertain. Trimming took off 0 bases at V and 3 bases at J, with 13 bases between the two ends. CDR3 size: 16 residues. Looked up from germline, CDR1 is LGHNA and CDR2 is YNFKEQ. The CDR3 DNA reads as TGTGCCAGCAGCCAAGATTGGGCCCTCGAGACAGATACGCAGTATTTT. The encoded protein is CASSQDWALETDTQYF.

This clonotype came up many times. Here the CDR3 reads CASSHGADTQYF. CDR3 DNA sequence: TGTGCCAGCAGCCACGGAGCGGATACGCAGTATTTT. The chain couples TRBV6-2 or TRBV6-3 to TRBJ2-3, with D unclear. The CDR3 consists of 12 residues. Germline CDR1 MNHEY, CDR2 SVGEGT. V lost 6 bases and J lost 6, with 10 bases in between.

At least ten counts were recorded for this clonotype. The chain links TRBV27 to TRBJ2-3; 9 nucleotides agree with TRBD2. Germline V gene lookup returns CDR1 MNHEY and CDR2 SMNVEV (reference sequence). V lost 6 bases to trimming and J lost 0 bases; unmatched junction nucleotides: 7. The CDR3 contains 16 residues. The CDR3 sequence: CASRTAGGRSTDTQYF. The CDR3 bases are TGTGCCAGCAGAACAGCGGGGGGTAGAAGCACAGATACGCAGTATTTT.

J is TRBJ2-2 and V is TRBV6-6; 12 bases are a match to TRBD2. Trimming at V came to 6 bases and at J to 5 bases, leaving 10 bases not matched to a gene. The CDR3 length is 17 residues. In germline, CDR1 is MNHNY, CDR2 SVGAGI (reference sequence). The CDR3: CASRHRLAGARTGELFF. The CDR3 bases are TGTGCCAGCAGGCACCGACTAGCGGGAGCGCGAACCGGGGAGCTGTTTTTT.

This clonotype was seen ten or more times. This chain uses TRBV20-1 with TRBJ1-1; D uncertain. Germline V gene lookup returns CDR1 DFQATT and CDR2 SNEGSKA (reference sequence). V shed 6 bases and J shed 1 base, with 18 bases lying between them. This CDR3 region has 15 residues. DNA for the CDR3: TGCAGTGCCCCTCCGGGTCTCCATGCGAACACTGAAGCTTTCTTT. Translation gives CSAPPGLHANTEAFF.

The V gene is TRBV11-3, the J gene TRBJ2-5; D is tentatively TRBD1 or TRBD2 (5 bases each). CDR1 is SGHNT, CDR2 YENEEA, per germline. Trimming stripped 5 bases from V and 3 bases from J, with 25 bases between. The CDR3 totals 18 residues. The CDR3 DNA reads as TGTGCCAGCAGCGTAGGACTCCTGGCCGGGGCGCCTAAAGAGACCCAGTACTTC. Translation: CASSVGLLAGAPKETQYF.

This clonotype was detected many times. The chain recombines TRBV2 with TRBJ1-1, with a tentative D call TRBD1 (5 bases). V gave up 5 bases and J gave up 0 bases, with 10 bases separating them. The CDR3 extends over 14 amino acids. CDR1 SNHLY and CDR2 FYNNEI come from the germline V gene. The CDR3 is CASSRQTLNTEAFF. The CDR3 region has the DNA TGTGCCAGCAGTAGACAGACCCTGAACACTGAAGCTTTCTTT.

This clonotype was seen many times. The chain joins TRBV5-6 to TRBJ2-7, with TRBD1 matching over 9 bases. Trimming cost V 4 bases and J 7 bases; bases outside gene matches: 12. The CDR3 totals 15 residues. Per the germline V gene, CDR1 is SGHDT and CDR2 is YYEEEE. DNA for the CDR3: TGTGCCAGCAGCCCCGGGACAGGGTCGACTTTGGAGCAGTACTTC. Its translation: CASSPGTGSTLEQYF.

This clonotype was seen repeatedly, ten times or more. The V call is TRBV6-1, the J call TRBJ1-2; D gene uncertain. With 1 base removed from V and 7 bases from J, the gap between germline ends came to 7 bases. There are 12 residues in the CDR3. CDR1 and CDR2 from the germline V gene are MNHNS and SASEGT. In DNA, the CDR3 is TGTGCCAGCAGTGAAGGGAGTTTTGGCTACACCTTC. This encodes CASSEGSFGYTF.

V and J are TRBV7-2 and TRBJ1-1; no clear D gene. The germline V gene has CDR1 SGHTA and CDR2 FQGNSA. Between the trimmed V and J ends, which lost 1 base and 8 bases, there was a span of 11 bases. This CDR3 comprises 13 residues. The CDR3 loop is CASSLGRAGEAFF. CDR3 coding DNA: TGTGCCAGCAGCTTAGGTCGGGCGGGAGAAGCTTTCTTT. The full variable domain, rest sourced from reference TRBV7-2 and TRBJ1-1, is GAGVSQSPSNKVTEKGKDVELRCDPISGHTALYWYRQSLGQGLEFLIYFQGNSAPDKSGLPSDRFSAERTGGSVSTLTIQRTQQEDSAVYLCASSLGRAGEAFFGQGTRLTVV.

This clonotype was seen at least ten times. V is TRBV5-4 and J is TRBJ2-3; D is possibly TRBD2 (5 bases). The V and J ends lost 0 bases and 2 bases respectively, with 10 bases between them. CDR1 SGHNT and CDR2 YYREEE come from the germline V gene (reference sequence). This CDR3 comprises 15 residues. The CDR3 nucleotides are TGTGCCAGCAGCTTGGTTCCGGGAACCACAGATACGCAGTATTTT. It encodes CASSLVPGTTDTQYF.

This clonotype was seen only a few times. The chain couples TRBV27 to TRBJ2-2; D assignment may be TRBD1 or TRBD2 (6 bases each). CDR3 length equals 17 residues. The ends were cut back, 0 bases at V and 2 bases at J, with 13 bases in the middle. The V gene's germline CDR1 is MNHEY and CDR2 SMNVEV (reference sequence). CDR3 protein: CASSLSRGPANTGELFF. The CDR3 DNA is TGTGCCAGCAGTTTATCACGGGGGCCCGCAAACACCGGGGAGCTGTTTTTT.

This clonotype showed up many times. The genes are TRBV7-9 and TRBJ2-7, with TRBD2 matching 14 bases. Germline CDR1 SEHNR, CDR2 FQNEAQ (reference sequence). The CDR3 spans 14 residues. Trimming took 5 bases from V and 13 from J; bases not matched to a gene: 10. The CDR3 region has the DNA TGTGCCAGCAGCCGGACTAGCGGGGGGCGCAATTCTTACTTC. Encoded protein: CASSRTSGGRNSYF. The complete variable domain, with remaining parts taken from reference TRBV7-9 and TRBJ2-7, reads DTGVSQNPRHKITKRGQNVTFRCDPISEHNRLYWYRQTLGQGPEFLTYFQNEAQLEKSRLLSDRFSAERPKGSFSTLEIQRTEQGDSAMYLCASSRTSGGRNSYFGPGTRLTVT.

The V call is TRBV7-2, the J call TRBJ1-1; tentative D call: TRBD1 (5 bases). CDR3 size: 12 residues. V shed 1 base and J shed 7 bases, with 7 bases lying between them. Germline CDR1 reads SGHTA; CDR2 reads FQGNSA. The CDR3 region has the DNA TGTGCCAGCAGCTTAGAGACAGTTGAAGCTTTCTTT. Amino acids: CASSLETVEAFF.

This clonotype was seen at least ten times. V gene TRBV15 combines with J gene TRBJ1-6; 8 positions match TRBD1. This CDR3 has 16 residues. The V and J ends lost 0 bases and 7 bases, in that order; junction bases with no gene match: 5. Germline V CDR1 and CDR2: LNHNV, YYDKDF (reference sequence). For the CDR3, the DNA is TGTGCCACCAGCAGAGATTGGCAGGGGGCGAATTCACCCCTCCACTTT. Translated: CATSRDWQGANSPLHF.

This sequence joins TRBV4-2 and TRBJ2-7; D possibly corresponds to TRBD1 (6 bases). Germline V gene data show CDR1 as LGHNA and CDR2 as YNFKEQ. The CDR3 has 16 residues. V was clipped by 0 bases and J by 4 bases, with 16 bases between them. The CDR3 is CASSQEPRGLGYEQYF. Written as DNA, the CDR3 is TGTGCCAGCAGCCAAGAACCCAGGGGCCTCGGGTACGAGCAGTACTTC.

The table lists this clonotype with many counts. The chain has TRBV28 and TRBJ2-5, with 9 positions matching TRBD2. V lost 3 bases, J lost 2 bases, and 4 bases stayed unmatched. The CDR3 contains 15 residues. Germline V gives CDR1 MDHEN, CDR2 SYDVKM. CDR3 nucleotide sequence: TGTGCCAGCAGTTTCCAGCGGGAGGCGCAAGAGACCCAGTACTTC. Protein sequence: CASSFQREAQETQYF. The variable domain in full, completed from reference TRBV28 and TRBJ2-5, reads DVKVTQSSRYLVKRTGEKVFLECVQDMDHENMFWYRQDPGLGLRLIYFSYDVKMKEKGDIPEGYSVSREKKERFSLILESASTNQTSMYLCASSFQREAQETQYFGPGTRLLVL.

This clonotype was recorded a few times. The DNA for the CDR3 is TGTGCCAGCACGGGTCTAACTGGCTACACCTTC. Translation gives CASTGLTGYTF. The chain couples TRBV2 to TRBJ1-2; D not certain. CDR3 length: 11 amino acids. Germline values: CDR1 SNHLY, CDR2 FYNNEI. Trimming removed 7 bases at V and 7 bases at J, with 10 bases between.

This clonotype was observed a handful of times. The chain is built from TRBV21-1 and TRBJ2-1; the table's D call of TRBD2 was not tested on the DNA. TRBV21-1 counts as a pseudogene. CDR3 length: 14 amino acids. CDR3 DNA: TGTGCCAGCAGCACAGGACTAGCGGACAATGAGCAGTTCTTC. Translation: CASSTGLADNEQFF.

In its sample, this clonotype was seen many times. The CDR3 sequence is CSASGVGLNTDTQYF. DNA for the CDR3: TGCAGTGCTAGCGGGGTGGGACTCAACACAGATACGCAGTATTTT. V and J are TRBV20-1 and TRBJ2-3; tentative D call: TRBD2 (6 bases). CDR1 DFQATT and CDR2 SNEGSKA come from the germline V gene (reference sequence). The CDR3 runs to 15 residues. The germline V and J ends were trimmed by 3 bases and 2 bases, with 15 bases remaining between them.

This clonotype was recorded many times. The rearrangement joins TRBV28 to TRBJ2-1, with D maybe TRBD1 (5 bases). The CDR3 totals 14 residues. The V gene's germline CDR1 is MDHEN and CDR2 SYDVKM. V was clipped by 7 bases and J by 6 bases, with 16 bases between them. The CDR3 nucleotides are TGTGCCAGCATTGGGGCACTCCCGGCCAATGAGCAGTTCTTC. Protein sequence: CASIGALPANEQFF.

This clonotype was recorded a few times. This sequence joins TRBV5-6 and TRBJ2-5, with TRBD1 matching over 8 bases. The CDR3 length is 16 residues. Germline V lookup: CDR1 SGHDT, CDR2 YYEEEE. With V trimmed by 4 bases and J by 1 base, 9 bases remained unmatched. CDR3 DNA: TGTGCCAGCAGCAGACCGGGACAGGTGATCCAAGAGACCCAGTACTTC. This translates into CASSRPGQVIQETQYF. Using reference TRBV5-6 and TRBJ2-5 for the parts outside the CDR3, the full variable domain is DAGVTQSPTHLIKTRGQQVTLRCSPKSGHDTVSWYQQALGQGPQFIFQYYEEEERQRGNFPDRFSGHQFPNYSSELNVNALLLGDSALYLCASSRPGQVIQETQYFGPGTRLLVL.

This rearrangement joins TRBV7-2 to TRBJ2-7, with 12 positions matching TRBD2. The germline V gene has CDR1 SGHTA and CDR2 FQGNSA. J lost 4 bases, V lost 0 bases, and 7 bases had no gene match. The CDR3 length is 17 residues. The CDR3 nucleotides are TGTGCCAGCAGCTTAGCCTCCTCGGGACTAGCGGGTTACGAGCAGTACTTC. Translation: CASSLASSGLAGYEQYF.

In DNA form, the CDR3 reads TGTGCCAGCAGTTTCGGGACAGGGGATGAAGCTTTCTTT. Its protein product is CASSFGTGDEAFF. The chain is built from TRBV6-5 and TRBJ1-1, with TRBD1 identical over 10 bases. Looked up from germline, CDR1 is MNHEY and CDR2 is SVGAGI. The V and J ends lost 4 bases and 7 bases, in that order; junction bases with no gene match: 3. CDR3 length: 13 amino acids.

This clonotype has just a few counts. The CDR3 DNA sequence: TGTGCCAGCAGTTTAAGACAGATCGGCTACACCTTC. This gives the protein CASSLRQIGYTF. V gene TRBV12-3 or TRBV12-4 combines with J gene TRBJ1-2; D is possibly TRBD1 (5 bases). CDR3 length: 12 amino acids. V gave up 2 bases and J gave up 8 bases, with 9 bases separating them.

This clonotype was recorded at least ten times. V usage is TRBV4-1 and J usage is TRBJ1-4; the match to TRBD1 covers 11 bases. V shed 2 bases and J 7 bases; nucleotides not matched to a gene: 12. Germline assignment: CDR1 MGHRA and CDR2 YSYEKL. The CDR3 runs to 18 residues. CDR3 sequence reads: CASSQQGTGGGLGEKLFF. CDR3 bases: TGCGCCAGCAGCCAACAGGGGACAGGGGGAGGTCTAGGTGAAAAACTGTTTTTT.

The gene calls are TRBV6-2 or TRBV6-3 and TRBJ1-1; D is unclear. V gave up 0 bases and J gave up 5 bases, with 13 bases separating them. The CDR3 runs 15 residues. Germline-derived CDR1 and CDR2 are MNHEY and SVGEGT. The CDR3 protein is CASSYSRHLRTEAFF. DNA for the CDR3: TGTGCCAGCAGTTACTCGCGGCACCTCAGGACTGAAGCTTTCTTT.

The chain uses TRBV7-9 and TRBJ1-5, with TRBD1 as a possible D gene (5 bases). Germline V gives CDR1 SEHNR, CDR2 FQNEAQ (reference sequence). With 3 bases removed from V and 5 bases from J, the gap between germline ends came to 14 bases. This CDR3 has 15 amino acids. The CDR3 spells CASSFGGTGYQPQHF. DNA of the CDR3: TGTGCCAGCAGCTTTGGAGGGACCGGATATCAGCCCCAGCATTTT.